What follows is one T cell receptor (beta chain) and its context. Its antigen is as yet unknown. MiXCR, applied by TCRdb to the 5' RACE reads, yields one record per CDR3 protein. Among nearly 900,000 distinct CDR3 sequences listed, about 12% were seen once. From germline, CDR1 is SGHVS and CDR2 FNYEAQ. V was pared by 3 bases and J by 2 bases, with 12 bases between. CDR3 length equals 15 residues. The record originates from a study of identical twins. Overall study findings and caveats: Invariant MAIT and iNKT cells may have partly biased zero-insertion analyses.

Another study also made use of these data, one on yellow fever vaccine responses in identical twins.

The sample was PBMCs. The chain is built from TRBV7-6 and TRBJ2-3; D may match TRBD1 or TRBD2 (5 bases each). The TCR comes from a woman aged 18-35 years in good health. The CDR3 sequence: CASSFGWGITDTQYF. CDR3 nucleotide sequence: TGTGCCAGCAGCTTTGGCTGGGGGATCACAGATACGCAGTATTTT.